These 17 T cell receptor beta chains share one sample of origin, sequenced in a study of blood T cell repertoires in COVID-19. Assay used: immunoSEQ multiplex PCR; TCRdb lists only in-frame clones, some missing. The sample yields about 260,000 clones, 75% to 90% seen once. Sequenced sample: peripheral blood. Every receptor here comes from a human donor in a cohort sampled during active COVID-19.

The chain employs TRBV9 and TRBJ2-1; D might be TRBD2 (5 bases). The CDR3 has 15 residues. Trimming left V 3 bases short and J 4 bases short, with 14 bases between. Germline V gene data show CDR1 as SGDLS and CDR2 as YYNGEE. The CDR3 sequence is CASSGGSGGYNEQFF. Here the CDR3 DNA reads TGTGCCAGCAGCGGAGGGAGCGGCGGGTACAATGAGCAGTTCTTC.

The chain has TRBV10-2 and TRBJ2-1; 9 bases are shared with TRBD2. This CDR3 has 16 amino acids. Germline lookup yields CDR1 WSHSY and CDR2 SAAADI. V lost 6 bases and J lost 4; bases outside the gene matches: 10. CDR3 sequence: CASRAISSGKYNEQFF. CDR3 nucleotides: TGCGCCAGCAGAGCAATATCTAGCGGGAAATACAATGAGCAGTTCTTC.

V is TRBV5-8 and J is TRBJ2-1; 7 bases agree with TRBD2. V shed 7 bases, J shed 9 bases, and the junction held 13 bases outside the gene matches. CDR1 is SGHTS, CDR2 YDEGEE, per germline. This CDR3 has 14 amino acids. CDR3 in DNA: TGTGCCAGCCCCCCCGTCGGGGGGTATAGTGAGCAGTTCTTC. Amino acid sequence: CASPPVGGYSEQFF.

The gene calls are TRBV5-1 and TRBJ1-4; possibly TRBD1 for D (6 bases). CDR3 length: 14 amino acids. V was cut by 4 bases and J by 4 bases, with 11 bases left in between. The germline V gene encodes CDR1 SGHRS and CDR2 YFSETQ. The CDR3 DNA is TGCGCCAGCAGCGCGGACAGTAATAATGAAAAACTGTTTTTT. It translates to CASSADSNNEKLFF.

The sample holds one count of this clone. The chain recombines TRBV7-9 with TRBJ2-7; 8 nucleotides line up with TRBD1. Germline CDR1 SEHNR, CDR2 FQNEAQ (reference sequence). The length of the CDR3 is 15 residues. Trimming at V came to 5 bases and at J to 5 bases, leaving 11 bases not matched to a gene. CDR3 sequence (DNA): TGTGCCAGCAGCCCCGCCTCAGGGGGCCGAAACGAGCAGTACTTC. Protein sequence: CASSPASGGRNEQYF.

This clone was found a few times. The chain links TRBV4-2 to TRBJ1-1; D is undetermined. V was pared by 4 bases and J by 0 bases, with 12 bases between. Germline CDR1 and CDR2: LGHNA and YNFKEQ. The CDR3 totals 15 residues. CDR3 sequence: CASSLVGGVNTEAFF. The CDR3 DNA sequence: TGTGCCAGCAGCCTGGTTGGCGGGGTGAACACTGAAGCTTTCTTT.

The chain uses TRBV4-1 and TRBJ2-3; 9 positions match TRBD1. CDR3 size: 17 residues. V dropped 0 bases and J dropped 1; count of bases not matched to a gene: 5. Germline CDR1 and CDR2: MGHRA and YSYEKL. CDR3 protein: CASSQDGTGGGTDTQYF. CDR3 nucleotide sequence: TGCGCCAGCAGCCAAGATGGAACAGGGGGCGGCACAGATACGCAGTATTTT.

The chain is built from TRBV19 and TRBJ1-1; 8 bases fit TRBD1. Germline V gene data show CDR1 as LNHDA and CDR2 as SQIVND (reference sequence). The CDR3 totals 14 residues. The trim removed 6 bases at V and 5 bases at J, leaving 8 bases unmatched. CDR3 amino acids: CASSRQGARTEAFF. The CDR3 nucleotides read TGTGCCAGTAGCCGGCAGGGGGCGCGGACTGAAGCTTTCTTT.

CDR3 protein: CSVEWQNYGYTF. The CDR3 DNA reads as TGCAGCGTTGAATGGCAGAACTATGGCTACACCTTC. This chain joins TRBV29-1 and TRBJ1-2; D not certain. V was pared by 2 bases and J by 2 bases, with 6 bases between. Germline CDR1 is SQVTM and CDR2 is ANQGSEA. The length of the CDR3 is 12 residues.

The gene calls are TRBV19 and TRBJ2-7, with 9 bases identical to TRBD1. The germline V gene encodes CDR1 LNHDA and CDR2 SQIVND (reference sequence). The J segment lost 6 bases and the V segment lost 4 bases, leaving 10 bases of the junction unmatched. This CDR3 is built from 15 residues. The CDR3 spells CASSTGGQGSSEQYF. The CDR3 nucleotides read TGTGCCAGTAGTACTGGGGGACAGGGATCTAGCGAGCAGTACTTC.

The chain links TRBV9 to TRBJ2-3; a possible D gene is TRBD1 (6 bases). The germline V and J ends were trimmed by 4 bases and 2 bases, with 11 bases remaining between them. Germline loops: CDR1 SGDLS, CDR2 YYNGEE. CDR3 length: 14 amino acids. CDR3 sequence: CASSRDTNTDTQYF. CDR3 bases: TGTGCCAGCAGCAGGGACACCAACACAGATACGCAGTATTTT.

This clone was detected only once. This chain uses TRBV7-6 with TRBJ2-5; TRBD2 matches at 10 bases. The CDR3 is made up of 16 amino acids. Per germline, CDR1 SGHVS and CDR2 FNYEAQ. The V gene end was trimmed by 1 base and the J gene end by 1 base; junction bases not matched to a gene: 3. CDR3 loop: CASSLVLAGTQETQYF. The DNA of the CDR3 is TGTGCCAGCAGCTTAGTACTAGCGGGGACCCAAGAGACCCAGTACTTC. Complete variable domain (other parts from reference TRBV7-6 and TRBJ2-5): GAGVSQSPRYKVTKRGQDVALRCDPISGHVSLYWYRQALGQGPEFLTYFNYEAQQDKSGLPNDRFSAERPEGSISTLTIQRTEQRDSAMYRCASSLVLAGTQETQYFGPGTRLLVL.

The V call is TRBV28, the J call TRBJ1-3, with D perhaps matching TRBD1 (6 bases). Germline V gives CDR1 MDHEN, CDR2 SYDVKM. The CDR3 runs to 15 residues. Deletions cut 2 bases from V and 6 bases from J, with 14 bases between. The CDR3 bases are TGTGCCAGCAGTTTAACAGGGCCTCTGTCAAACACCATATATTTT. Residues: CASSLTGPLSNTIYF.

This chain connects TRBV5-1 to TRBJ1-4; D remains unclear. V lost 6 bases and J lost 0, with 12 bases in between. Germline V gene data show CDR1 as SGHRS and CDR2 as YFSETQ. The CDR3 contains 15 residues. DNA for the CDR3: TGCGCCAGCACTGTCAGGCCTGCAACTAATGAAAAACTGTTTTTT. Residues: CASTVRPATNEKLFF.

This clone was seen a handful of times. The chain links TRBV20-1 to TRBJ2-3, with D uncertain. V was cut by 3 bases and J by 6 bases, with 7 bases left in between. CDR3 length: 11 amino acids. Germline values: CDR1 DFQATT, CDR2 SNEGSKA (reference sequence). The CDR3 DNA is TGCAGTGCTAGGTGGCTCGATACGCAGTATTTT. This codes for CSARWLDTQYF.

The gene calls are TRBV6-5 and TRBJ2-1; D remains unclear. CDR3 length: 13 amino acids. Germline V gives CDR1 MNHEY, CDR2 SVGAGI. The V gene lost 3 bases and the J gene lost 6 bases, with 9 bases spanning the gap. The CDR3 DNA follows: TGTGCCAGCAGTTATCGAAGCTCCAATGAGCAGTTCTTC. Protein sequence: CASSYRSSNEQFF.

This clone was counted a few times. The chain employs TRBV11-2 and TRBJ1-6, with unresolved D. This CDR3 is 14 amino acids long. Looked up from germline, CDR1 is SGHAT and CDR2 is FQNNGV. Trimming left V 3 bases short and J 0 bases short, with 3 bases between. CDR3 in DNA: TGTGCCAGCAGCTTTAGCTCCTATAATTCACCCCTCCACTTT. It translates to CASSFSSYNSPLHF.